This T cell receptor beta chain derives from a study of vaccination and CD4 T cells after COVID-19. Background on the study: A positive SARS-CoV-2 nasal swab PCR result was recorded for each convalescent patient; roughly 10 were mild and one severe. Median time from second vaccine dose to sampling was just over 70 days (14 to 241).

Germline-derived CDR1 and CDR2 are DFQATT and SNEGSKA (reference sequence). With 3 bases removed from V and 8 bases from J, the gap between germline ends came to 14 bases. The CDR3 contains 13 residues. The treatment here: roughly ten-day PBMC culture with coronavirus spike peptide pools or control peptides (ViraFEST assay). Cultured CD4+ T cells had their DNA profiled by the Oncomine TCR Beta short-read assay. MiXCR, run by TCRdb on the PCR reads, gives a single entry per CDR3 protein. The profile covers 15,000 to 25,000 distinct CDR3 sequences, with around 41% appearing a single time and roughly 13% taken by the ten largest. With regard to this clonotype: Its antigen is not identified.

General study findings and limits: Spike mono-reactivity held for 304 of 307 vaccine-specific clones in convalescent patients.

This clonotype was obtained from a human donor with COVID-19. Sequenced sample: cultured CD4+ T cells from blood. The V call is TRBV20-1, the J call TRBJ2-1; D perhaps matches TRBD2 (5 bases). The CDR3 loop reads CSASPPTGDEQFF. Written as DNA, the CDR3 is TGCAGTGCTAGTCCACCTACCGGGGATGAGCAGTTCTTC.